These 9 T cell receptor beta chains were sequenced from one sample in a study of T cells expressing NK-cell markers. TCRdb derives one entry per CDR3 protein from the 5' RACE reads, leaving out DNA. The sample shows over 100,000 distinct CDR3 sequences, and under 20% sits with its ten largest clones. Sequencing was performed on blood T cells: a sorted CD56 or NKG2C T cell subset, CD4+ or CD8+ T cells, or bulk PBMC T cells (not recorded which). The receptors here all came from a woman between 18 and 70 years old in good health.

V gene TRBV7-7 combines with J gene TRBJ2-2; the TCRdb D gene call, TRBD1, has no DNA to confirm it. Germline values: CDR1 SSHAT, CDR2 FNYEAQ (reference sequence). CDR3 length: 13 residues. CDR3 sequence reads: CASATGLGGELFF.

V gene TRBV7-9 combines with J gene TRBJ2-5; TCRdb reports TRBD2, a call that lacks DNA to check it against. CDR1 is SEHNR and CDR2 is FQNEAQ in the germline V gene (reference sequence). The CDR3 contains 14 residues. The CDR3 spells CASSPGLGPETQYF.

The rearrangement uses TRBV12-3 or TRBV12-4 and TRBJ2-1; without DNA, the TCRdb call of TRBD2 cannot be checked. The length of the CDR3 is 15 residues. This CDR3 is CASSLLVSAYNEQFF.

The V call is TRBV20-1, the J call TRBJ2-5. The CDR3 sequence is 14 residues long. CDR1 is DFQATT, CDR2 SNEGSKA, per germline (reference sequence). The CDR3 loop reads CSARDLGSQETQYF.

The chain uses TRBV7-7 and TRBJ2-5; there is no DNA to check the TCRdb D call of TRBD1. This CDR3 is built from 16 residues. Germline CDR1 is SSHAT and CDR2 is FNYEAQ (reference sequence). The CDR3 here is CASSDSVRVGGETQYF.

The rearrangement links TRBV7-9 to TRBJ2-1; the D gene TCRdb calls, TRBD2, cannot be checked with no DNA. The CDR3 runs to 14 residues. CDR1 and CDR2 (germline): SEHNR, FQNEAQ (reference sequence). The CDR3 reads CASSPKTSGIEQFF.

V and J are TRBV18 and TRBJ2-1; the TRBD1 assignment by TCRdb is unverifiable without DNA. This CDR3 contains 15 residues. Germline CDR1 KGHSH, CDR2 LQKENI. CDR3 loop: CASSPPQGSHDEQFF.

The gene calls are TRBV6-1 and TRBJ2-2; without DNA, the TCRdb call of TRBD2 cannot be checked. Germline V lookup: CDR1 MNHNS, CDR2 SASEGT. The CDR3 is made up of 16 amino acids. The CDR3 protein is CASSPLPSFGTGELFF.

The chain links TRBV4-3 to TRBJ2-2; the D gene TCRdb calls, TRBD2, cannot be checked with no DNA. The CDR3 totals 14 residues. Per germline, CDR1 LGHNA and CDR2 YSLEER. The CDR3 loop is CASSRTSGGGELFF.